The subject of this entry is one T cell receptor beta chain. The data originate from a study of blood T cell repertoires in COVID-19. Study at large: The United States, Italy and Spain supplied acute and convalescent COVID-19 samples.

In the original workflow: Reference gene primer amplification gave nucleated cell count estimates. Repertoires were generated with immunoSEQ multiplex PCR, while TCRdb's copy carries only in-frame clones and drops some. Clonal size and the V and J genes are those of that table, whereas D and trimming came from the DNA. The sample has around 370,000 clones, roughly 89% seen once. CDR1 and CDR2 (germline): LNHDA, SQIVND (reference sequence). The CDR3 runs 14 residues. Trimming shortened V by 3 bases and J by 2 bases, and 8 bases separated the two germline ends. Sequenced: peripheral blood. V is TRBV19 and J is TRBJ1-3, with unresolved D. The clonotype originates from a man younger than 35 with active or convalescent COVID-19. CDR3 region: CASSISVPGNTIYF. DNA of the CDR3: TGTGCCAGTAGTATTTCAGTCCCTGGAAACACCATATATTTT.